These T cell receptor beta chains were read from a single sample in a study of T cells in Graves' hyperthyroidism and ophthalmopathy. MiXCR, run by TCRdb on the multiplex PCR reads, gives a single entry per CDR3 protein. Found here are 400,000 or so distinct CDR3 sequences, 13% to 15% of them singletons; the top ten hold about 21%. The specimen sequenced was blood. The source of these receptors is a woman aged 55-75 years with Graves' ophthalmopathy. Each CDR3 is given with its conserved first and last residue. The D gene is left open where the match is weak. Some rows mark clone size as missing; the rest say once, few, many or name a class of expanded clone.

D gene: TRBD1; J gene: TRBJ1-2; CDR3 length: 13; V gene: TRBV7-8; clone size: many; CDR3 DNA: TGTGCCAGCAGCTTAGGGACAGGGTATGGCTACACCTTC; CDR3 protein: CASSLGTGYGYTF
D gene: .; J gene: TRBJ2-7; CDR3 length: 15; V gene: TRBV29-1; clone size: .; CDR3 DNA: TGCAGCGTTGAAACGGGGAGCTCCCCGGTGAGGGAGCAGTACTTC; CDR3 protein: CSVETGSSPVREQYF
D gene: .; J gene: TRBJ2-2; CDR3 length: 16; V gene: TRBV12-3/TRBV12-4; clone size: many; CDR3 DNA: TGTGCCAGCAGTCCGGCTTACCCACATAGCACCGGGGAGCTGTTTTTT; CDR3 protein: CASSPAYPHSTGELFF
D gene: TRBD1; J gene: TRBJ1-5; CDR3 length: 17; V gene: TRBV27; clone size: once; CDR3 DNA: TGTGCCAGCAGTTTATCCGACAGGGGGGGGGACAATCAGCCCCAGCATTTT; CDR3 protein: CASSLSDRGGDNQPQHF
D gene: TRBD2; J gene: TRBJ2-2; CDR3 length: 19; V gene: TRBV2; clone size: few; CDR3 DNA: TGTGCCAGCAGTGACCCCCCCGCGACTAGCGGGAGTCTCACCGGGGAGCTGTTTTTT; CDR3 protein: CASSDPPATSGSLTGELFF
D gene: .; J gene: TRBJ2-1; CDR3 length: 14; V gene: TRBV20-1; clone size: .; CDR3 DNA: TGCAGTGCTAGGGGCAGGGATCCTCTCAATGAGCAGTTCTTC; CDR3 protein: CSARGRDPLNEQFF
D gene: TRBD2; J gene: TRBJ2-3; CDR3 length: 14; V gene: TRBV20-1; clone size: .; CDR3 DNA: TGCAGTGCCCCACTAGCGGGACCCACAGATACGCAGTATTTT; CDR3 protein: CSAPLAGPTDTQYF
D gene: TRBD1; J gene: TRBJ2-7; CDR3 length: 15; V gene: TRBV18; clone size: few; CDR3 DNA: TGTGCCAGCTCACCTACCGGGACAGGGGAATACGAGCAGTACTTC; CDR3 protein: CASSPTGTGEYEQYF
D gene: TRBD2; J gene: TRBJ2-4; CDR3 length: 15; V gene: TRBV20-1; clone size: few; CDR3 DNA: TGCAGTGCTTCCCACGGGGGGGGGGCCAAAAACATTCAGTACTTC; CDR3 protein: CSASHGGGAKNIQYF
D gene: .; J gene: TRBJ2-2; CDR3 length: 14; V gene: TRBV2; clone size: many; CDR3 DNA: TGTGCCAGCAGCAAGGACAGGAACACCGGGGAGCTGTTTTTT; CDR3 protein: CASSKDRNTGELFF
D gene: TRBD2; J gene: TRBJ2-2; CDR3 length: 16; V gene: TRBV27; clone size: .; CDR3 DNA: TGTGCCAGCAGGCCCCCCGGGACTAGCGGCACCGGGGAGCTGTTTTTT; CDR3 protein: CASRPPGTSGTGELFF
D gene: .; J gene: TRBJ2-3; CDR3 length: 16; V gene: TRBV11-2; clone size: many; CDR3 DNA: TGTGCCAGCAGCTTAGCTCTAGCGCCTAGCATTGATACGCAGTATTTT; CDR3 protein: CASSLALAPSIDTQYF
D gene: TRBD2; J gene: TRBJ2-5; CDR3 length: 15; V gene: TRBV20-1; clone size: many; CDR3 DNA: TGCAGTGCTAGACTAGCGGGTGTCTGGCTGGAGACCCAGTACTTC; CDR3 protein: CSARLAGVWLETQYF
D gene: .; J gene: TRBJ2-5; CDR3 length: 14; V gene: TRBV12-3/TRBV12-4; clone size: .; CDR3 DNA: TGTGCCAGCAGTTTAAGGAGGGGTTGGGAGACCCAGTACTTC; CDR3 protein: CASSLRRGWETQYF
D gene: TRBD1; J gene: TRBJ1-5; CDR3 length: 15; V gene: TRBV28; clone size: .; CDR3 DNA: TGTGCCAGCAGTACTCCGGGACAGGGGCATCAGCCCCAGCATTTT; CDR3 protein: CASSTPGQGHQPQHF
D gene: TRBD1; J gene: TRBJ2-1; CDR3 length: 16; V gene: TRBV20-1; clone size: .; CDR3 DNA: TGCAGTGCTAGAACCCAGGGGGCGCGCTCCTACAATGAGCAGTTCTTC; CDR3 protein: CSARTQGARSYNEQFF
D gene: .; J gene: TRBJ1-2; CDR3 length: 14; V gene: TRBV6-1; clone size: many; CDR3 DNA: TGTGCCAGCAGCCCCAGGGGCGGCGAACATGGCTACACCTTC; CDR3 protein: CASSPRGGEHGYTF
D gene: .; J gene: TRBJ2-3; CDR3 length: 15; V gene: TRBV6-1; clone size: many; CDR3 DNA: TGTGCCAGCAGTGATCGGGGGCGGGGCACAGATACGCAGTATTTT; CDR3 protein: CASSDRGRGTDTQYF
D gene: .; J gene: TRBJ1-1; CDR3 length: 14; V gene: TRBV28; clone size: many; CDR3 DNA: TGTGCCAGCACCTCCCGACGTCCGGACACTGAAGCTTTCTTT; CDR3 protein: CASTSRRPDTEAFF
D gene: .; J gene: TRBJ2-7; CDR3 length: 16; V gene: TRBV4-2; clone size: few; CDR3 DNA: TGTGCCAGCAGCCAGTTAGTCGGGAATACACCCTACGAGCAGTACTTC; CDR3 protein: CASSQLVGNTPYEQYF
D gene: TRBD1; J gene: TRBJ2-3; CDR3 length: 17; V gene: TRBV4-1; clone size: few; CDR3 DNA: TGCGCCAGCAGCCCCGGGATGTGGCGCAGGGGGTCAAATACGCAGTATTTT; CDR3 protein: CASSPGMWRRGSNTQYF
D gene: .; J gene: TRBJ1-4; CDR3 length: 16; V gene: TRBV3-1; clone size: many; CDR3 DNA: TGTGCCAGCAGCCAAGAGACACACGCAACTAATGAAAAACTGTTTTTT; CDR3 protein: CASSQETHATNEKLFF
D gene: TRBD1; J gene: TRBJ2-7; CDR3 length: 14; V gene: TRBV4-1; clone size: .; CDR3 DNA: TGCGCCAGCAGCTCCCCGACAGGGGGATACGAGCAGTACTTC; CDR3 protein: CASSSPTGGYEQYF
D gene: .; J gene: TRBJ2-7; CDR3 length: 14; V gene: TRBV27; clone size: few; CDR3 DNA: TGTGCCAGCAGCGTTGGAGGGTGGTCCTACGAGCAGTACTTC; CDR3 protein: CASSVGGWSYEQYF
D gene: .; J gene: TRBJ1-3; CDR3 length: 16; V gene: TRBV10-3; clone size: .; CDR3 DNA: TGTGCCATCAGTGAATCAGGACCATCGGCTGGAAACACCATATATTTT; CDR3 protein: CAISESGPSAGNTIYF
D gene: .; J gene: TRBJ1-1; CDR3 length: 11; V gene: TRBV30; clone size: many; CDR3 DNA: TGTGCCTGGAGCCCGGGCTCAAGAGCTTTCTTT; CDR3 protein: CAWSPGSRAFF
D gene: TRBD1; J gene: TRBJ2-1; CDR3 length: 16; V gene: TRBV28; clone size: many; CDR3 DNA: TGTGCCAGCAGTATAACCGGGACAGGGGTTTGGAATGAGCAGTTCTTC; CDR3 protein: CASSITGTGVWNEQFF
D gene: .; J gene: TRBJ2-7; CDR3 length: 15; V gene: TRBV27; clone size: .; CDR3 DNA: TGTGCCAGCAGTTTATTCTCGGGACCACTCTACGAGCAGTACTTC; CDR3 protein: CASSLFSGPLYEQYF
D gene: TRBD2; J gene: TRBJ2-7; CDR3 length: 16; V gene: TRBV28; clone size: .; CDR3 DNA: TGTGCCAGCAGCCATGCGGGGCTAGCGGGACTCTACGAGCAGTACTTC; CDR3 protein: CASSHAGLAGLYEQYF
D gene: TRBD2; J gene: TRBJ2-5; CDR3 length: 14; V gene: TRBV5-1; clone size: many; CDR3 DNA: TGCGCCAGCAGGGTGGGGGGACTACAAGAGACCCAGTACTTC; CDR3 protein: CASRVGGLQETQYF
D gene: .; J gene: TRBJ2-3; CDR3 length: 15; V gene: TRBV7-9; clone size: many; CDR3 DNA: TGTGCCAGCAGCTTAGAGTGGGAAAGGGCAGATACGCAGTATTTT; CDR3 protein: CASSLEWERADTQYF
D gene: TRBD2; J gene: TRBJ2-7; CDR3 length: 14; V gene: TRBV5-1; clone size: once; CDR3 DNA: TGCGCCAGCAGTAGATCCGGGACTAGTGGCGAGCAGTACTTC; CDR3 protein: CASSRSGTSGEQYF
D gene: TRBD1; J gene: TRBJ2-1; CDR3 length: 16; V gene: TRBV20-1; clone size: .; CDR3 DNA: TGCAGTGCTAGGGAACAACAGGGGGCTTACTACAATGAGCAGTTCTTC; CDR3 protein: CSAREQQGAYYNEQFF
D gene: .; J gene: TRBJ1-1; CDR3 length: 11; V gene: TRBV2; clone size: .; CDR3 DNA: TGTGCCAGCCCAAAGAACACTGAAGCTTTCTTT; CDR3 protein: CASPKNTEAFF
D gene: TRBD2; J gene: TRBJ2-3; CDR3 length: 17; V gene: TRBV7-6; clone size: .; CDR3 DNA: TGTGCCAGCAGCTTAACCTTAGCGGGAGGTGGTCGAGATACGCAGTATTTT; CDR3 protein: CASSLTLAGGGRDTQYF
D gene: .; J gene: TRBJ2-5; CDR3 length: 15; V gene: TRBV2; clone size: many; CDR3 DNA: TGTGCCAGCATCGGGGGTGTTGCCAGCCAAGAGACCCAGTACTTC; CDR3 protein: CASIGGVASQETQYF
D gene: TRBD1; J gene: TRBJ2-1; CDR3 length: 16; V gene: TRBV6-2/TRBV6-3; clone size: .; CDR3 DNA: TGTGCCAGCAGTTATTCCGGGACAGGGGTCCGAGATGAGCAGTTCTTC; CDR3 protein: CASSYSGTGVRDEQFF
D gene: TRBD2; J gene: TRBJ2-1; CDR3 length: 15; V gene: TRBV5-4; clone size: .; CDR3 DNA: TGTGCCAGCAGCGCGGGACTAGCTCCTGACAATGAGCAGTTCTTC; CDR3 protein: CASSAGLAPDNEQFF
D gene: TRBD1; J gene: TRBJ2-1; CDR3 length: 17; V gene: TRBV12-3/TRBV12-4; clone size: many; CDR3 DNA: TGTGCCAGCAGAGGGACAGGGAAGGCGGGGGACTACAATGAGCAGTTCTTC; CDR3 protein: CASRGTGKAGDYNEQFF
D gene: TRBD2; J gene: TRBJ2-3; CDR3 length: 16; V gene: TRBV11-2; clone size: many; CDR3 DNA: TGTGCCAGCAGCTTAGGGGGCGGGAGGGGCACAGATACGCAGTATTTT; CDR3 protein: CASSLGGGRGTDTQYF
D gene: .; J gene: TRBJ2-1; CDR3 length: 15; V gene: TRBV2; clone size: few; CDR3 DNA: TGTGCCAGCAGTGAAAGCCATAGCTCCTACAATGAGCAGTTCTTC; CDR3 protein: CASSESHSSYNEQFF
D gene: .; J gene: TRBJ2-1; CDR3 length: 12; V gene: TRBV19; clone size: .; CDR3 DNA: TGTGCCAGTAGTATAGGTCTAAATGAGCAGTTCTTC; CDR3 protein: CASSIGLNEQFF
D gene: .; J gene: TRBJ2-7; CDR3 length: 16; V gene: TRBV20-1; clone size: many; CDR3 DNA: TGCAGTGCCTACTACCCCCAGACGTATAGCTCCTACGAGCAGTACTTC; CDR3 protein: CSAYYPQTYSSYEQYF
D gene: .; J gene: TRBJ2-7; CDR3 length: 15; V gene: TRBV7-2; clone size: few; CDR3 DNA: TGTGCCAGCAGCTTACAGCAGGGGCGTCAATACGAGCAGTACTTC; CDR3 protein: CASSLQQGRQYEQYF
D gene: .; J gene: TRBJ1-2; CDR3 length: 15; V gene: TRBV5-1; clone size: few; CDR3 DNA: TGCGCCAGCAGCTTGGGGGCGACCAGCCCCTATGGCTACACCTTC; CDR3 protein: CASSLGATSPYGYTF
D gene: TRBD2; J gene: TRBJ2-7; CDR3 length: 14; V gene: TRBV28; clone size: many; CDR3 DNA: TGTGCCAGCAGTCCGTCGATGGGGGGGTCCCTGCAGTACTTC; CDR3 protein: CASSPSMGGSLQYF
D gene: TRBD2; J gene: TRBJ2-7; CDR3 length: 14; V gene: TRBV12-3/TRBV12-4; clone size: many; CDR3 DNA: TGTGCCAGCAGTAAACGGACTAGCGGCTACGAGCAGTACTTC; CDR3 protein: CASSKRTSGYEQYF
D gene: .; J gene: TRBJ2-3; CDR3 length: 14; V gene: TRBV24-1; clone size: .; CDR3 DNA: TGTGCCACCAGTGATTTGGTAGGCACAGATACGCAGTATTTT; CDR3 protein: CATSDLVGTDTQYF
D gene: .; J gene: TRBJ1-1; CDR3 length: 15; V gene: TRBV20-1; clone size: many; CDR3 DNA: TGCAGTGCTAGAGATAGTAGGGTAGGGAACACTGAAGCTTTCTTT; CDR3 protein: CSARDSRVGNTEAFF
D gene: TRBD2; J gene: TRBJ2-1; CDR3 length: 14; V gene: TRBV19; clone size: .; CDR3 DNA: TGTGCCAGTAGGCAGGGACTAGCTAACAATGAGCAGTTCTTC; CDR3 protein: CASRQGLANNEQFF
D gene: TRBD2; J gene: TRBJ2-7; CDR3 length: 13; V gene: TRBV28; clone size: .; CDR3 DNA: TGTGCCAGCAGCCGAAGCGGGGTAATGGAGCAGTACTTC; CDR3 protein: CASSRSGVMEQYF
D gene: TRBD1; J gene: TRBJ1-1; CDR3 length: 16; V gene: TRBV28; clone size: .; CDR3 DNA: TGTGCCAGCAGTGCCAGGACAGGGGGTAGGAGGACTGAAGCTTTCTTT; CDR3 protein: CASSARTGGRRTEAFF
D gene: TRBD1; J gene: TRBJ1-5; CDR3 length: 15; V gene: TRBV5-1; clone size: many; CDR3 DNA: TGCGCCAGCAGCCCCACAGGGGATGGCTATCAGCCCCAGCATTTT; CDR3 protein: CASSPTGDGYQPQHF
D gene: .; J gene: TRBJ2-1; CDR3 length: 15; V gene: TRBV2; clone size: .; CDR3 DNA: TGTGCCAGCAGGGGGGGGGCGGGGGCGGGTGGTGAGCAGTTCTTC; CDR3 protein: CASRGGAGAGGEQFF
D gene: .; J gene: TRBJ2-7; CDR3 length: 12; V gene: TRBV20-1; clone size: many; CDR3 DNA: TGCAGTGCTAGACGACAAGCGAACGAGCAGTACTTC; CDR3 protein: CSARRQANEQYF
D gene: .; J gene: TRBJ1-6; CDR3 length: 11; V gene: TRBV2; clone size: few; CDR3 DNA: TGTGCCAGCAGTGAACAGTCACCCCTCCACTTT; CDR3 protein: CASSEQSPLHF
D gene: .; J gene: TRBJ1-5; CDR3 length: 14; V gene: TRBV6-1; clone size: many; CDR3 DNA: TGTGCCAGCAATTGGGATTATAGCAATCAGCCCCAGCATTTT; CDR3 protein: CASNWDYSNQPQHF
D gene: TRBD2; J gene: TRBJ2-2; CDR3 length: 15; V gene: TRBV6-1; clone size: many; CDR3 DNA: TGTGCCAGCAGTCGCAACGGGGGGTCCACCGGGGAGCTGTTTTTT; CDR3 protein: CASSRNGGSTGELFF
D gene: .; J gene: TRBJ1-2; CDR3 length: 14; V gene: TRBV27; clone size: few; CDR3 DNA: TGTGCCAGCAGTCCGACAGTCCAGGCCTATGGCTACACCTTC; CDR3 protein: CASSPTVQAYGYTF
D gene: .; J gene: TRBJ2-7; CDR3 length: 16; V gene: TRBV4-2; clone size: few; CDR3 DNA: TGTGCCAGCAGCCAAGATTATGGCAGGCGCTCCTACGAGCAGTACTTC; CDR3 protein: CASSQDYGRRSYEQYF